A single sample is the source of the 3 T cell receptor beta chains below, sequenced in a study of low-dose radiotherapy and immunotherapy resistance in tumors. Primers used for first-strand cDNA, a TRAV- and TRBV-specific set, covered both alpha and beta chains. TCRs underwent 20 PCR cycles of amplification with a constant-region primer and V-primer adapter. MiXCR was run by TCRdb on the reads, yielding one entry per CDR3 protein. This table has about 80,000 distinct CDR3 sequences, under 20% appearing once. Noted time point: after trial treatment. The treatment was: LDRT plus nivolumab, ipilimumab, low-dose cyclophosphamide and aspirin (RACIN trial). The sequencing here drew on PBMCs, taken after low-dose radiotherapy plus immunotherapy. These receptors came from a male donor with prostate cancer.

This clonotype was recorded a few times. The chain has TRBV28 and TRBJ1-5; D may be TRBD1 (6 bases). With 1 base removed from V and 2 bases from J, the gap between germline ends came to 12 bases. The CDR3 totals 16 residues. In germline, CDR1 is MDHEN, CDR2 SYDVKM. The chain's CDR3 is CASSLLQGLGNQPQHF. DNA for the CDR3: TGTGCCAGCAGTTTATTGCAGGGGCTCGGCAATCAGCCCCAGCATTTT. Full variable domain (rest looked up from reference TRBV28 and TRBJ1-5): DVKVTQSSRYLVKRTGEKVFLECVQDMDHENMFWYRQDPGLGLRLIYFSYDVKMKEKGDIPEGYSVSREKKERFSLILESASTNQTSMYLCASSLLQGLGNQPQHFGDGTRLSIL.

This clonotype was counted ten times or more. The chain is built from TRBV6-5 and TRBJ2-7; D remains ambiguous. CDR1 is MNHEY, CDR2 SVGAGI, per germline. The CDR3 runs 13 residues. V was clipped by 0 bases and J by 4 bases, with 7 bases between them. The CDR3 loop reads CASSYSKGYEQYF. In DNA, the CDR3 is TGTGCCAGCAGTTACTCGAAGGGTTACGAGCAGTACTTC.

Ten or more counts support this clonotype. The V call is TRBV4-1, the J call TRBJ2-2; 10 bases align to TRBD1. From germline, CDR1 is MGHRA and CDR2 YSYEKL. The length of the CDR3 is 17 residues. After removal of 3 bases from V and 6 bases from J, the junction contained 10 bases not matched to a gene. This CDR3 reads CASSQEPGQGIAGELFF. The CDR3 DNA sequence: TGCGCCAGCAGCCAGGAGCCGGGACAGGGGATTGCCGGGGAGCTGTTTTTT.